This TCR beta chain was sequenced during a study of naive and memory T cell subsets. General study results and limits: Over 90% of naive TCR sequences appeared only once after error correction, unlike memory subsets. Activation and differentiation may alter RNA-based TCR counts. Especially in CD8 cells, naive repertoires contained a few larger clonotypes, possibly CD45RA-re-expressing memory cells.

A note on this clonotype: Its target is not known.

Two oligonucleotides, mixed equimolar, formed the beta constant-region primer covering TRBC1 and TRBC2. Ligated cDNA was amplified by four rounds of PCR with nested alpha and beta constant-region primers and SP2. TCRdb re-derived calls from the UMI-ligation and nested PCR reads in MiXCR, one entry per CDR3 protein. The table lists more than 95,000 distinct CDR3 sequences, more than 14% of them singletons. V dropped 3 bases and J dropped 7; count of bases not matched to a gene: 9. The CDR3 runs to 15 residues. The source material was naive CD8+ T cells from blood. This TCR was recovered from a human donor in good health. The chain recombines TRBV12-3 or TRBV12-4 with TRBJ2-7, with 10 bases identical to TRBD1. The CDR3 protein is CASSFGPTGGFEQYF. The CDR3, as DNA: TGTGCCAGCAGTTTCGGCCCGACAGGGGGCTTTGAGCAGTACTTC.